This TCR beta chain stems from a study of cytomegalovirus exposure and HLA in healthy donors. Study context: The 130 or so validation repertoires, a later analysis reported, used the same platform as the 600 to 700 first-cohort repertoires.

CDR1 and CDR2 from the germline V gene are SGHTA and FQGNSA. Losses at the gene ends were 1 base for V and 6 bases for J; bases not matched to a gene: 10. CDR3 length: 16 residues. Sequencing was performed with immunoSEQ multiplex PCR; in TCRdb, only in-frame clones are kept and a portion is missing. The data contain over 200,000 clones, 88% of them singletons. Sample: PBMCs. V gene TRBV7-2 combines with J gene TRBJ2-7; 9 bases map to TRBD2. This TCR came from a woman aged 18-29 years in good health and CMV-seronegative. The DNA of the CDR3 is TGTGCCAGCAGCTTAGAGGCGGGAGGGCCCTCGTTCGAGCAGTACTTC. This translates into CASSLEAGGPSFEQYF.